This is a list of T cell receptor beta chains from one sample in a study of regulatory T cells in long-lasting Graves disease. Each CDR3 protein is one row after TCRdb ran MiXCR on the multiplex PCR reads. The table includes approximately 380,000 distinct CDR3 sequences, around 20% detected once. The sample here was peripheral blood mononuclear cells (PBMCs), taken when the disease was refractory, from a patient treated with antithyroid drugs. Source of these receptors: a female donor with Graves disease. The CDR3 runs from the conserved cysteine through the conserved F or W. The order of the fields is J gene, clone size, CDR3 length, V gene, D gene, CDR3 protein, CDR3 DNA. D genes are given only for firm matches. Part of the rows lack a size; the others show once, few, many or a class for expanded clones.

>TRBJ1-6|few|15|TRBV7-2|.
CASSFTGTENIHLHF
TGTGCCAGCAGCTTCACCGGGACGGAGAATATTCACCTCCACTTT
>TRBJ2-2|.|18|TRBV27|TRBD2
CASSRWTSGSMGAGELFF
TGTGCCAGCAGCCGTTGGACTAGCGGGAGTATGGGCGCCGGGGAGCTGTTTTTT
>TRBJ2-1|.|14|TRBV5-5|.
CAGSLEGPYNEQFF
TGTGCCGGCAGCTTAGAGGGACCCTACAATGAGCAGTTCTTC
>TRBJ2-5|.|15|TRBV20-1|.
CSAGVGSRAQETQYF
TGCAGTGCTGGGGTGGGGAGTCGGGCCCAAGAGACCCAGTACTTC
>TRBJ1-4|many|13|TRBV30|.
CALHREINEKLFF
TGTGCCTTGCACAGGGAAATCAATGAAAAACTGTTTTTT
>TRBJ2-5|few|16|TRBV7-9|.
CASSLLSGPSQETQYF
TGTGCCAGCAGCTTACTTAGCGGACCTTCCCAAGAGACCCAGTACTTC
>TRBJ1-2|many|15|TRBV6-5|TRBD1
CASSYGRGGSEGYTF
TGTGCCAGCAGTTACGGGAGAGGGGGCAGTGAGGGCTACACCTTC
>TRBJ1-4|.|14|TRBV20-1|.
CSAPDRSTNEKLFF
TGCAGTGCCCCTGACCGCTCAACTAATGAAAAACTGTTTTTT
>TRBJ1-2|few|15|TRBV5-6|.
CASSSSYGDGYGYTF
TGTGCCAGCAGCTCCTCATATGGGGATGGCTATGGCTACACCTTC
>TRBJ2-1|.|15|TRBV27|TRBD2
CASSRTLSGPNEQFF
TGTGCCAGCAGTCGAACCCTTAGCGGGCCGAATGAGCAGTTCTTC
>TRBJ2-7|few|15|TRBV20-1|.
CSARDLQTGLYEQYF
TGCAGTGCTAGAGACCTTCAAACAGGGCTCTACGAGCAGTACTTC
>TRBJ1-4|many|16|TRBV28|TRBD1
CASSFPQTGANEKLFF
TGTGCCAGCAGTTTCCCCCAGACAGGGGCTAATGAAAAACTGTTTTTT
>TRBJ1-5|few|16|TRBV6-2/TRBV6-3|.
CASSSYRDSAYQPQHF
TGTGCCAGCAGTTCCTACAGGGATTCAGCCTATCAGCCCCAGCATTTT
>TRBJ1-5|.|13|TRBV28|.
CASSLRWNQPQHF
TGTGCCAGCAGTTTACGGTGGAATCAGCCCCAGCATTTT
>TRBJ1-1|.|13|TRBV30|.
CAWSEQMNTEAFF
TGTGCCTGGTCCGAGCAGATGAACACTGAAGCTTTCTTT
>TRBJ2-7|many|14|TRBV12-3/TRBV12-4|TRBD1
CASSPRTGRHEQYF
TGTGCCAGCAGTCCGCGGACAGGGCGCCACGAGCAGTACTTC
>TRBJ1-5|many|15|TRBV3-1|TRBD1
CASSPGTGANQPQHF
TGTGCCAGCAGTCCCGGGACAGGGGCTAATCAGCCCCAGCATTTT
>TRBJ1-5|.|15|TRBV12-3/TRBV12-4|.
CASSLNSGGNQPQHF
TGTGCCAGCAGTTTAAATAGCGGGGGCAATCAGCCCCAGCATTTT
>TRBJ2-7|.|13|TRBV12-3/TRBV12-4|.
CASSFSQNYEQYF
TGTGCCAGCAGTTTTTCCCAAAACTACGAGCAGTACTTC
>TRBJ2-3|few|15|TRBV7-2|.
CASSLANPVTDTQYF
TGTGCCAGCAGCTTAGCGAATCCAGTGACAGATACGCAGTATTTT
>TRBJ2-2|.|14|TRBV12-3/TRBV12-4|TRBD2
CASSSGGRAGELFF
TGTGCCAGCAGTTCGGGAGGGCGAGCCGGGGAGCTGTTTTTT
>TRBJ2-7|many|14|TRBV18|.
CASSPPGQGGEQYF
TGTGCCAGCTCACCACCCGGGCAGGGGGGCGAGCAGTACTTC
>TRBJ1-2|many|13|TRBV2|.
CASSERQGRGYTF
TGTGCCAGCAGTGAACGGCAGGGTCGTGGCTACACCTTC
>TRBJ1-5|many|16|TRBV15|.
CATSRDRVDSNQPQHF
TGTGCCACCAGCAGAGACAGGGTCGATAGCAATCAGCCCCAGCATTTT
>TRBJ2-7|.|16|TRBV6-1|TRBD1
CASTYRSGTGVYEQYF
TGTGCCAGCACCTACCGATCCGGGACAGGGGTCTACGAGCAGTACTTC
>TRBJ1-2|many|16|TRBV15|.
CATSRDRALGLYGYTF
TGTGCCACCAGCAGAGATCGGGCTTTGGGCCTCTATGGCTACACCTTC
>TRBJ2-5|many|13|TRBV11-2|.
CASSLAVAETQYF
TGTGCCAGCAGCTTAGCTGTAGCGGAGACCCAGTACTTC
>TRBJ1-1|many|15|TRBV5-1|TRBD1
CASSLAGQVNTEAFF
TGCGCCAGCAGCTTGGCAGGACAGGTAAACACTGAAGCTTTCTTT
>TRBJ1-2|many|15|TRBV7-3|.
CASSAGPPGDYGYTF
TGTGCCAGCAGCGCGGGACCCCCCGGAGACTATGGCTACACCTTC
>TRBJ2-2|.|13|TRBV7-2|.
CASSLIRNGELFF
TGTGCCAGCAGCTTAATCCGAAACGGGGAGCTGTTTTTT
>TRBJ2-5|.|13|TRBV27|.
CARLDGSRGAQYF
TGTGCCAGGTTGGACGGGAGCCGAGGGGCCCAGTACTTC
>TRBJ1-5|.|14|TRBV28|.
CAGSVDHTYQPQHF
TGTGCCGGCAGTGTGGACCATACGTATCAGCCCCAGCATTTT
>TRBJ2-4|many|15|TRBV28|.
CASSLVSGSKNIQYF
TGTGCCAGCAGTTTGGTATCAGGGAGCAAAAACATTCAGTACTTC
>TRBJ2-2|many|17|TRBV28|TRBD2
CASSLLVLAGKTGELFF
TGTGCCAGCAGTTTACTTGTGCTAGCGGGAAAGACCGGGGAGCTGTTTTTT
>TRBJ2-7|.|14|TRBV30|TRBD1
CAWSGGQGIYEQYF
TGTGCCTGGAGTGGGGGACAGGGGATCTACGAGCAGTACTTC
>TRBJ2-3|.|15|TRBV2|.
CASSDSAASTDTQYF
TGTGCCAGCAGTGACTCGGCAGCTAGCACAGATACGCAGTATTTT
>TRBJ1-5|few|13|TRBV19|.
CASSEDVVRPQHF
TGTGCCAGTAGTGAGGACGTGGTAAGGCCCCAGCATTTT
>TRBJ2-7|.|14|TRBV18|TRBD1
CASSRTGGEGEQYF
TGTGCCAGCTCGCGCACAGGGGGCGAAGGAGAGCAGTACTTC
>TRBJ1-1|many|13|TRBV28|.
CASRKGHNTEAFF
TGTGCCAGCAGGAAGGGGCACAACACTGAAGCTTTCTTT
>TRBJ2-3|.|15|TRBV12-3/TRBV12-4|.
CASSFAEAGTDTQYF
TGTGCCAGCAGTTTCGCGGAGGCCGGCACAGATACGCAGTATTTT
>TRBJ1-4|.|14|TRBV30|TRBD1
CAWSFGTGAEKLFF
TGTGCCTGGAGTTTCGGGACAGGAGCCGAAAAACTGTTTTTT
>TRBJ2-7|once|13|TRBV10-3|.
CAIFPTGQYEQYF
TGTGCCATTTTTCCGACAGGCCAATACGAGCAGTACTTC